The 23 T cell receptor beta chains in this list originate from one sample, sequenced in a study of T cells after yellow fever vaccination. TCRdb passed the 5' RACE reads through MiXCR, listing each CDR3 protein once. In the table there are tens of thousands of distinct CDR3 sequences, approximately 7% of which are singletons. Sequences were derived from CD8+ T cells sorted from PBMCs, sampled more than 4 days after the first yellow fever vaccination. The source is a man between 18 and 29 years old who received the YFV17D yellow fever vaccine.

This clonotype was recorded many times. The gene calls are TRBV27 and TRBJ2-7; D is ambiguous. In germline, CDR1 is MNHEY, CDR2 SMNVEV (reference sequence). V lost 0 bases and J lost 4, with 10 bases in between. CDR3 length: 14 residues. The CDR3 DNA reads TGTGCCAGCAGTTTATCGACCACGGGTTACGAGCAGTACTTC. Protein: CASSLSTTGYEQYF.

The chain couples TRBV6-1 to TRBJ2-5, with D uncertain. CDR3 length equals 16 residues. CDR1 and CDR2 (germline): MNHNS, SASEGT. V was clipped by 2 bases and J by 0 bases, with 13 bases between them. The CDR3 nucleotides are TGTGCCAGCAGTGAATACTCCAGTGTTAACCAAGAGACCCAGTACTTC. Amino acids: CASSEYSSVNQETQYF.

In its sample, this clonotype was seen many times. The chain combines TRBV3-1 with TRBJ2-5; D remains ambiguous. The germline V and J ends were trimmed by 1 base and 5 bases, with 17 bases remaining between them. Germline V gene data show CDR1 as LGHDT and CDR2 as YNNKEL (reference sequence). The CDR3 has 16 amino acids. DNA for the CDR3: TGTGCCAGCAGCCAAGCCCCCTTTACCGCCGGGGAGACCCAGTACTTC. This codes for CASSQAPFTAGETQYF.

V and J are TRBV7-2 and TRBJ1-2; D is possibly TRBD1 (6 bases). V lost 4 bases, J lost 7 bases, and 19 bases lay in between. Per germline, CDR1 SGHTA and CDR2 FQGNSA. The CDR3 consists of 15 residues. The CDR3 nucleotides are TGTGCCAGCAGCTCCTGGACAGAAATGTGGCTTGGCTACACCTTC. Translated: CASSSWTEMWLGYTF. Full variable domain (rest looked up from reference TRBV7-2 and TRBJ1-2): GAGVSQSPSNKVTEKGKDVELRCDPISGHTALYWYRQSLGQGLEFLIYFQGNSAPDKSGLPSDRFSAERTGGSVSTLTIQRTQQEDSAVYLCASSSWTEMWLGYTFGSGTRLTVV.

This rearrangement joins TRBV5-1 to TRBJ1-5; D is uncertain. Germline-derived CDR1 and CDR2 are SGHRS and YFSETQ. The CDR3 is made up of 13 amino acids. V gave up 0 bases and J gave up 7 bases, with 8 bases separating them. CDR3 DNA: TGCGCCAGCAGCTTGGGTTCCGGACAGCCCCAGCATTTT. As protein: CASSLGSGQPQHF. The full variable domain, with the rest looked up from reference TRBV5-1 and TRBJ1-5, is KAGVTQTPRYLIKTRGQQVTLSCSPISGHRSVSWYQQTPGQGLQFLFEYFSETQRNKGNFPGRFSGRQFSNSRSEMNVSTLELGDSALYLCASSLGSGQPQHFGDGTRLSIL.

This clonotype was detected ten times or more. The CDR3 here is CASSKDRNTDTQYF. CDR3 bases: TGTGCCAGCAGTAAGGACAGAAACACAGATACGCAGTATTTT. This rearrangement joins TRBV2 to TRBJ2-3, with TRBD1 as a possible D gene (6 bases). Germline V gene data show CDR1 as SNHLY and CDR2 as FYNNEI. The CDR3 sequence is 14 residues long. Deletions cut 5 bases from V and 2 bases from J, with 11 bases between.

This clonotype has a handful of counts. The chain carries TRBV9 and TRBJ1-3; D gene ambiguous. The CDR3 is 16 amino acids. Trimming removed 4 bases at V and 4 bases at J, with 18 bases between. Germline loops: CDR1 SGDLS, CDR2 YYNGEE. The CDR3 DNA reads TGTGCCAGCAGCTCCTTTCCTCATATTCCCGGAAACACCATATATTTT. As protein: CASSSFPHIPGNTIYF.

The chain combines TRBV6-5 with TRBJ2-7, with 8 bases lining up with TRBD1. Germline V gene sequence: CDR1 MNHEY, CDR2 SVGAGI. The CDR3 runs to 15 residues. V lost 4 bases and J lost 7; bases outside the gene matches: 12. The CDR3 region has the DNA TGTGCCAGCAGTTCCGGGACAGGACCCCTTGGAGAGCAGTACGTC. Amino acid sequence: CASSSGTGPLGEQYV.

The CDR3 bases are TGTGCCAGCAGCTACGCGGGAGAGACCCAGTACTTC. Protein product: CASSYAGETQYF. The rearrangement joins TRBV7-2 to TRBJ2-5, with a possible D match to TRBD2 (5 bases). Germline CDR1 is SGHTA and CDR2 is FQGNSA. The V gene lost 4 bases and the J gene lost 4 bases, with 7 bases spanning the gap. The CDR3 consists of 12 residues.

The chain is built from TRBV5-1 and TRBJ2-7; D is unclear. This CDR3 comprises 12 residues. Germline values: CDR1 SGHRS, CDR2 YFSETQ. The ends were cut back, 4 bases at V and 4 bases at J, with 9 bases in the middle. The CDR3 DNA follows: TGCGCCAGCAGCATCGGACGGTACGAGCAGTACGTC. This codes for CASSIGRYEQYV.

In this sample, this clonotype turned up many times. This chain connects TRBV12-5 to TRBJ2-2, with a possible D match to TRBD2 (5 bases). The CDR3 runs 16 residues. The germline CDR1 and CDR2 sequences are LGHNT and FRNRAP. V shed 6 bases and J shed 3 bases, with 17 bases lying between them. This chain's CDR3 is CASGLAMGQYTGELFF. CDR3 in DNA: TGTGCTAGTGGCCTAGCTATGGGCCAATACACCGGGGAGCTGTTTTTT.

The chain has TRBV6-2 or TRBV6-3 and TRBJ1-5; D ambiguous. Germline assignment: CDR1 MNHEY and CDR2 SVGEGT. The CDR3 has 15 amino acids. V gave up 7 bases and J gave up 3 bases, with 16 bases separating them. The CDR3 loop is CASTEVPANNQPQHF. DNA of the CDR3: TGTGCCAGCACAGAGGTGCCCGCAAACAATCAGCCCCAGCATTTT.

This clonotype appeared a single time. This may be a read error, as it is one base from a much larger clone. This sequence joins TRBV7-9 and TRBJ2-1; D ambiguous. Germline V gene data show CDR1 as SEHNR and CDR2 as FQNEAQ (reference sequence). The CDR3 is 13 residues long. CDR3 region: CASSGRNYNGQFF. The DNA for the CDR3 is TGTGCCAGCAGCGGTAGGAACTACAATGGGCAGTTCTTC.

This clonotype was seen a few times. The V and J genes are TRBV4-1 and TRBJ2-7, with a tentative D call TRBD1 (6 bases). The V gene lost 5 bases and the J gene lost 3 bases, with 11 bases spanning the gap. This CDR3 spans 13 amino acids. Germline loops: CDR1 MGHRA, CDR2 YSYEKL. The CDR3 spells CASSAMDSYEQYF. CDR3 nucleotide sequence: TGCGCCAGCAGCGCTATGGACAGCTACGAGCAGTACTTC.

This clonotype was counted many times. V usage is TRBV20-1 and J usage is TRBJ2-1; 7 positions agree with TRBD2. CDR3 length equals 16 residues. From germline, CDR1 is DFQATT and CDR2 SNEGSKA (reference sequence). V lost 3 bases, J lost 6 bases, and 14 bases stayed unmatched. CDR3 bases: TGCAGTGCTAGGGTTTTGGGGCGCGGGAGTCTCAATGAGCAGTTCTTC. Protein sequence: CSARVLGRGSLNEQFF.

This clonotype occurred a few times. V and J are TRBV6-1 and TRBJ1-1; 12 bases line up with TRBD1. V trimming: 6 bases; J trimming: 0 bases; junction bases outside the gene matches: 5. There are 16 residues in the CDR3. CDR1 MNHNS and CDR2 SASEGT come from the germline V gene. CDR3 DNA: TGTGCCAGCAGCAGGGACAGGGGGCGCATGAACACTGAAGCTTTCTTT. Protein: CASSRDRGRMNTEAFF.

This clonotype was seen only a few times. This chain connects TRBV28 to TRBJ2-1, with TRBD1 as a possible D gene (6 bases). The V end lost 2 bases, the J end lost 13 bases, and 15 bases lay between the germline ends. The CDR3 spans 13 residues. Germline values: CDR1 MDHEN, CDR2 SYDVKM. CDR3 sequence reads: CASSLGDGTIQFF. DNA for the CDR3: TGTGCCAGCAGTTTAGGTGACGGGACAATTCAGTTCTTC.

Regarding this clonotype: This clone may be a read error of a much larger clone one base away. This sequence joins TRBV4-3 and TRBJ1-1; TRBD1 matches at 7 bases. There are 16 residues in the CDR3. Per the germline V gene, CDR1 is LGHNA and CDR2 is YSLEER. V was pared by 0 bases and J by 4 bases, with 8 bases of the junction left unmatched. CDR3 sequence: CASSQDDRTGRTEAFF. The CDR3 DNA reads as TGCGCCAGCAGCCAAGATGACCGGACAGGCCGCACTGAAGCTTTCTTT.

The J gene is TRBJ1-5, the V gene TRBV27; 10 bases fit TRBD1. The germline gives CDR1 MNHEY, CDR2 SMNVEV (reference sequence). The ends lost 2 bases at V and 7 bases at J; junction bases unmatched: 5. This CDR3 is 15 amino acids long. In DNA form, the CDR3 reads TGTGCCAGCAGTTTAGGGACAGGGGTTAAGCAGCCCCAGCATTTT. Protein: CASSLGTGVKQPQHF.

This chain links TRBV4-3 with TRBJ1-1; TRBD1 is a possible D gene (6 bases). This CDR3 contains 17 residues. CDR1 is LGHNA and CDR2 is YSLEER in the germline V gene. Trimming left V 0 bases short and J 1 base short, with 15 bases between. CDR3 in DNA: TGCGCCAGCAGCCAAGATACCGGGGGCAGGGGGAACACTGAAGCTTTCTTT. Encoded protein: CASSQDTGGRGNTEAFF.

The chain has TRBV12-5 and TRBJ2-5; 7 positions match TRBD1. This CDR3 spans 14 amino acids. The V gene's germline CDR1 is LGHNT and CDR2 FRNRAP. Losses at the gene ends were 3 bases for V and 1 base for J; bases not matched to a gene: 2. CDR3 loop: CASGLGDSQETQYF. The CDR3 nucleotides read TGTGCTAGTGGTTTAGGGGACAGCCAAGAGACCCAGTACTTC. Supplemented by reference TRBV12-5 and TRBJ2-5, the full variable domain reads DARVTQTPRHKVTEMGQEVTMRCQPILGHNTVFWYRQTMMQGLELLAYFRNRAPLDDSGMPKDRFSAEMPDATLATLKIQPSEPRDSAVYFCASGLGDSQETQYFGPGTRLLVL.

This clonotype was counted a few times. CDR3: CASSLGHRALTDTQYF. The CDR3, as DNA: TGCGCCAGCAGCTTGGGCCACCGGGCCCTCACAGATACGCAGTATTTT. This chain links TRBV5-1 with TRBJ2-3; D is undetermined. The CDR3 runs to 16 residues. The germline CDR1 and CDR2 sequences are SGHRS and YFSETQ. Trimming took 0 bases from V and 2 from J, leaving 13 bases between them.

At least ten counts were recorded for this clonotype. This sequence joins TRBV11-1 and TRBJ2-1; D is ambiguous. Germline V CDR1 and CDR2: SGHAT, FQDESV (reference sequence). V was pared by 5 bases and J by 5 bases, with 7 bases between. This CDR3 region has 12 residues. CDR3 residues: CASSRGDNEQFF. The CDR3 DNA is TGTGCCAGCAGCCGAGGAGACAATGAGCAGTTCTTC. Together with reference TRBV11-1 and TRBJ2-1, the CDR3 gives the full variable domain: EAEVAQSPRYKITEKSQAVAFWCDPISGHATLYWYRQILGQGPELLVQFQDESVVDDSQLPKDRFSAERLKGVDSTLKIQPAELGDSAMYLCASSRGDNEQFFGPGTRLTVL.